This is a list of T cell receptor beta chains from one sample in a study of radiotherapy plus CTLA-4 blockade in lung cancer. The protocol was immunoSEQ multiplex PCR, while the TCRdb copy is restricted to in-frame clones and leaves out a portion. Of tens of thousands of clones in the sample, over 65% are singletons; the top ten hold approximately 4.3%. Sequences were derived from peripheral blood, sampled from a patient treated with radiotherapy plus ipilimumab. The source of these receptors is a human donor with non-small cell lung cancer who had a partial response to radiotherapy plus ipilimumab. CDR3s include the opening cysteine and the closing phenylalanine or tryptophan. The D gene is left open where the match is weak. Rows give clone size only sometimes, using once, few, many, or a class for an expanded clone.

d_gene,j_gene,abundance,v_gene,CDR3aa,CDR3nt
NA,TRBJ1-6,NA,TRBV6-6,CASQLQGSYNSPLHF,TGTGCCAGCCAATTGCAGGGTTCCTATAATTCACCCCTCCACTTT
TRBD1,TRBJ2-2,NA,TRBV7-9,CASSPGTVSTGELFF,TGTGCCAGCAGCCCGGGGACAGTCAGCACCGGGGAGCTGTTTTTT
NA,TRBJ2-5,NA,TRBV10-3,CAISDRDSLSETQYF,TGTGCCATCAGTGACCGGGACTCCCTATCAGAGACCCAGTACTTC
NA,TRBJ1-2,NA,TRBV18,CASSPRVMDSYGYTF,TGTGCCAGCTCACCACGAGTCATGGACTCCTATGGCTACACCTTC
TRBD2,TRBJ2-3,NA,TRBV11-2,CASSLEERGGTLADTQYF,TGTGCCAGCAGCTTAGAGGAGCGGGGGGGGACGCTAGCAGATACGCAGTATTTT
NA,TRBJ1-5,NA,TRBV6-6,CASSLPGGNQPQHF,TGTGCCAGCAGTCTGCCGGGGGGCAATCAGCCCCAGCATTTT
TRBD1,TRBJ2-2,NA,TRBV7-8,CASSSPGQTNTGELFF,TGTGCCAGCAGCTCACCGGGACAGACGAACACCGGGGAGCTGTTTTTT
NA,TRBJ1-4,NA,TRBV7-8,CASSFVAPGEKLFF,TGTGCCAGCAGCTTTGTGGCCCCTGGTGAAAAACTGTTTTTT
TRBD1,TRBJ2-1,NA,TRBV2,CASNSDRAPYNEQFF,TGTGCCAGCAATTCTGACAGGGCCCCCTACAATGAGCAGTTCTTC
NA,TRBJ1-5,NA,TRBV6-1,CASSEVSSPGTYGGQPQHF,TGTGCCAGCAGTGAAGTGTCTAGTCCGGGGACCTACGGGGGTCAGCCCCAGCATTTT
NA,TRBJ2-7,NA,TRBV2,CASSEAPSNSDEQYF,TGTGCCAGCAGTGAAGCCCCTAGTAATTCTGACGAGCAGTACTTC
NA,TRBJ1-1,NA,TRBV6-1,CASSTPSRGYTEAFF,TGTGCCAGCAGTACTCCTTCCCGGGGTTACACTGAAGCTTTCTTT
NA,TRBJ2-2,NA,TRBV2,CASSAGSYGELFF,TGTGCCAGCAGTGCGGGTAGTTACGGGGAGCTGTTTTTT
NA,TRBJ2-7,NA,TRBV6-5,CASSKPGQAYEQYF,TGTGCCAGCAGTAAGCCGGGACAAGCCTACGAGCAGTACTTC
NA,TRBJ1-6,NA,TRBV27,CASSLQGVGFLSPLHF,TGTGCCAGCAGTTTACAAGGGGTCGGGTTTCTATCACCCCTCCACTTT
TRBD2,TRBJ2-3,NA,TRBV18,CASSPTSGGASTDTQYF,TGTGCCAGCTCACCAACTAGCGGGGGGGCAAGCACAGATACGCAGTATTTT
NA,TRBJ2-5,NA,TRBV15,CATSRDSQGRETQYF,TGTGCCACCAGCAGAGATTCTCAGGGGCGGGAGACCCAGTACTTC
NA,TRBJ1-5,NA,TRBV27,CATGTGSAQPQHF,TGTGCCACAGGCACAGGCTCAGCTCAGCCCCAGCATTTT
NA,TRBJ2-1,NA,TRBV4-2,CASSQDLARIPYNEQFF,TGTGCCAGCAGCCAAGATCTAGCGCGAATTCCCTACAATGAGCAGTTCTTC
NA,TRBJ1-6,NA,TRBV5-1,CASSQGQKTPLHF,TGCGCCAGCAGCCAAGGACAGAAAACACCCCTCCACTTT
TRBD1,TRBJ1-1,NA,TRBV27,CASGTGTGGTEAFF,TGTGCCAGCGGAACTGGGACAGGGGGCACTGAAGCTTTCTTT
NA,TRBJ2-7,NA,TRBV7-2,CASSLPSYEQYF,TGTGCCAGCAGCCTTCCATCCTACGAGCAATACTTC
TRBD1,TRBJ2-1,NA,TRBV5-1,CASSSQGAQDNEQFF,TGCGCCAGCAGCTCCCAGGGGGCACAGGACAATGAGCAGTTCTTC
TRBD1,TRBJ2-7,NA,TRBV19,CASSPGTGPYEQYF,TGTGCCAGTAGTCCCGGGACAGGGCCCTACGAGCAGTACTTC
TRBD1,TRBJ2-1,NA,TRBV18,CASSGGQGMGNEQFF,TGTGCCAGCTCGGGCGGACAGGGAATGGGCAATGAGCAGTTCTTC
NA,TRBJ1-2,few,TRBV6-5,CASSYAAYYGYTF,TGTGCCAGCAGTTACGCGGCCTACTATGGCTACACCTTC
NA,TRBJ2-3,few,TRBV6-6,CASSDRGGNTDTQYF,TGTGCCAGCAGTGACAGGGGAGGGAACACAGATACGCAGTATTTT
NA,TRBJ2-2,NA,TRBV5-1,CASSLAGGVNTGELFF,TGCGCCAGCAGCTTGGCCGGAGGGGTCAACACCGGGGAGCTGTTTTTT
TRBD1,TRBJ1-1,NA,TRBV28,CASTTLGQRTSEAFF,TGTGCCAGCACCACACTGGGACAGCGGACAAGTGAAGCTTTCTTT
TRBD1,TRBJ1-5,NA,TRBV12-5,CASGLSTGGRQPQHF,TGTGCTAGTGGTTTGTCAACAGGGGGCCGTCAGCCCCAGCATTTT
TRBD1,TRBJ2-7,few,TRBV6-6,CASRATGSSYEQYF,TGTGCCAGCAGAGCGACAGGGAGCTCCTACGAGCAGTACTTC
NA,TRBJ2-7,NA,TRBV11-2,CASSLAQGGFYEQYF,TGTGCCAGCAGCTTAGCACAGGGGGGGTTCTACGAGCAGTACTTC
TRBD2,TRBJ2-3,NA,TRBV6-4,CASSAGAGPSAQYF,TGTGCCAGCAGTGCCGGAGCGGGGCCTTCTGCGCAGTATTTT
TRBD2,TRBJ2-1,few,TRBV11-3,CASSLAGGGFDEQFF,TGTGCCAGCAGCTTAGCCGGGGGGGGTTTCGATGAGCAGTTCTTC
NA,TRBJ1-4,NA,TRBV6-5,CASSKEGRGLFF,TGTGCCAGCAGTAAAGAAGGAAGAGGACTGTTTTTT
TRBD2,TRBJ2-7,NA,TRBV2,CASTGGEQYF,TGTGCCAGCACCGGGGGGGAGCAGTACTTC
TRBD1,TRBJ2-7,NA,TRBV5-1,CASSLDGGTVLEQYF,TGCGCCAGCAGCTTGGATGGTGGGACAGTCCTCGAGCAGTACTTC
TRBD1,TRBJ1-2,NA,TRBV6-1,CASSQGGLYGYTF,TGTGCCAGCAGCCAAGGGGGCTTGTATGGCTACACCTTC
NA,TRBJ1-5,once,TRBV28,CASRVGGVNSNQPQHF,TGTGCCAGCAGGGTAGGAGGGGTAAATAGCAATCAGCCCCAGCATTTT
TRBD1,TRBJ1-1,NA,TRBV13,CASSHLQQGANTEAFF,TGTGCCAGCAGCCATCTCCAACAGGGGGCGAACACTGAAGCTTTCTTT
NA,TRBJ1-4,NA,TRBV25-1,CASSDHVGEKLFF,TGTGCCAGCAGTGATCACGTCGGGGAAAAACTGTTTTTT
TRBD1,TRBJ1-2,NA,TRBV30,CAWSGPRRGRWGPYGYTF,TGTGCCTGGAGTGGCCCCCGCAGGGGGCGATGGGGCCCGTATGGCTACACCTTC
NA,TRBJ1-2,NA,TRBV5-1,CASSPAETTASYGYTF,TGCGCCAGCAGCCCGGCGGAGACGACAGCTTCTTATGGCTACACCTTC
TRBD1,TRBJ1-1,few,TRBV19,CASSMMPGLRGHSTEAFF,TGTGCCAGTAGTATGATGCCGGGCCTCAGGGGGCACAGCACTGAAGCTTTCTTT
NA,TRBJ1-1,NA,TRBV6-4,CASSEEGLNTEAFF,TGTGCCAGCAGTGAGGAGGGTCTGAACACTGAAGCTTTCTTT
TRBD1,TRBJ1-1,few,TRBV4-2,CASSRQGAGRTEAFF,TGTGCCAGCAGCAGACAGGGGGCGGGGAGGACTGAAGCTTTCTTT
TRBD1,TRBJ2-1,NA,TRBV6-5,CASSSDRGDYNEQFF,TGTGCCAGCAGTTCGGACAGGGGTGACTACAATGAGCAGTTCTTC
TRBD1,TRBJ1-1,few,TRBV5-1,CASSIGQGGTEAFF,TGCGCCAGCAGCATAGGACAGGGAGGCACTGAAGCTTTCTTT
NA,TRBJ2-5,NA,TRBV7-9,CASSLGPPQYF,TGTGCCAGCAGCTTAGGGCCCCCCCAGTACTTC
NA,TRBJ2-1,NA,TRBV29-1,CSAEQGKKQFF,TGCAGCGCAGAGCAGGGGAAAAAGCAGTTCTTC
NA,TRBJ2-6,NA,TRBV2,CASSDLEGGANVLTF,TGTGCCAGCAGTGACCTCGAGGGTGGGGCCAACGTCCTGACTTTC
NA,TRBJ2-7,NA,TRBV4-3,CASSQSPSSYEQYF,TGCGCCAGCAGCCAAAGTCCGAGCTCCTACGAGCAGTACTTC
NA,TRBJ2-7,NA,TRBV4-2,CASSQDSGGVPYEQYF,TGTGCCAGCAGCCAAGATTCCGGCGGGGTCCCCTACGAGCAGTACTTC
TRBD2,TRBJ2-5,NA,TRBV27,CASSLSRFGGGPQETQYF,TGTGCCAGCAGTTTGTCCCGCTTCGGGGGGGGGCCACAAGAGACCCAGTACTTC
TRBD2,TRBJ2-1,NA,TRBV11-2,CASSWTSGGGISYNEQFF,TGTGCCAGCAGCTGGACTAGCGGGGGGGGTATCTCCTACAATGAGCAGTTCTTC